This note documents a single TCR beta chain sequence. What it recognizes is unknown. This entry is derived from a study of cytomegalovirus exposure and HLA in healthy donors. General study results and limits: Versus the approximately 670-donor mean, an Asian-associated ancestry cluster reportedly showed fewer N-insertions in a later analysis.

PCR used 60 Vbeta primers and 13 Jbeta primers. The table came from immunoSEQ multiplex PCR; TCRdb's copy has only in-frame clones and leaves some out. The sample comprises approximately 70,000 clones, 65% to 70% of which are singletons, and 13% to 15% rests with the top ten. Germline CDR1 reads SGHTA; CDR2 reads FQGNSA. With V trimmed by 6 bases and J by 6 bases, 7 bases remained unmatched. CDR3 length: 15 residues. The specimen was PBMCs. This sequence was found in a male donor in good health and CMV-seropositive. The gene calls are TRBV7-2 and TRBJ1-6; 8 bases are shared with TRBD1. CDR3 in DNA: TGTGCCAGCAGAAGGACAGGGAGTGTTAATTCACCCCTCCACTTT. This translates into CASRRTGSVNSPLHF.